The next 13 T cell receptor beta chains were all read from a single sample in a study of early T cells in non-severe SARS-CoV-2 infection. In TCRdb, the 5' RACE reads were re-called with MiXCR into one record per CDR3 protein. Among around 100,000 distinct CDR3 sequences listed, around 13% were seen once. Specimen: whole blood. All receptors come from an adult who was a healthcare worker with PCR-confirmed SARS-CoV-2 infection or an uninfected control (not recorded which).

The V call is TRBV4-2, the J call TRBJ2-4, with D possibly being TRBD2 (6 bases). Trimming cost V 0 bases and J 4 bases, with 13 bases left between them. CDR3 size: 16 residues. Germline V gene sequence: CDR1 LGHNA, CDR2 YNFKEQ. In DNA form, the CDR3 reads TGTGCCAGCAGCCAAGATTTAGACGGGAGTAAAAACATTCAGTACTTC. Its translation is CASSQDLDGSKNIQYF.

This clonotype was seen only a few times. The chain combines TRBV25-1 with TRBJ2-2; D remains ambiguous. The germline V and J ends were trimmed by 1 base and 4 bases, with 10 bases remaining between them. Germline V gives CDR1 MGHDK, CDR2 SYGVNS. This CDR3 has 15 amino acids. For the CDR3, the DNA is TGTGCCAGCAGTGAATGGGTGGATGGCACCGGGGAGCTGTTTTTT. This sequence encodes CASSEWVDGTGELFF.

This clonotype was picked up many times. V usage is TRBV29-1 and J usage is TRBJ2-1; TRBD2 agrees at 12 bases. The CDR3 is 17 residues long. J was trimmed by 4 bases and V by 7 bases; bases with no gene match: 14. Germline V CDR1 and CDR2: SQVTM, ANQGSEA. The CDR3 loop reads CSGLLAGGQHLYNEQFF. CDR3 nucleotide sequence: TGCAGCGGCCTACTAGCGGGAGGACAGCACTTGTACAATGAGCAGTTCTTC.

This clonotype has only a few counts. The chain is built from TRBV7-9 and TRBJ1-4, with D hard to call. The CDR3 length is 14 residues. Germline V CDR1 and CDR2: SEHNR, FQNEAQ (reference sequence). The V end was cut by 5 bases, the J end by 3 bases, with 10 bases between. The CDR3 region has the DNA TGTGCCAGCAGCGAGGGAGCGGCTAATGAAAAACTGTTTTTT. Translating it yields CASSEGAANEKLFF.

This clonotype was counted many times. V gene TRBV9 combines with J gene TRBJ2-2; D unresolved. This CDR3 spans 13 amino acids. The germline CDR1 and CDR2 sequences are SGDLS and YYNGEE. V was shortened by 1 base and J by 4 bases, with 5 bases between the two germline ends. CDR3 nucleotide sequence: TGTGCCAGCAGCGTATTGTCCACCGGGGAGCTGTTTTTT. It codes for CASSVLSTGELFF.

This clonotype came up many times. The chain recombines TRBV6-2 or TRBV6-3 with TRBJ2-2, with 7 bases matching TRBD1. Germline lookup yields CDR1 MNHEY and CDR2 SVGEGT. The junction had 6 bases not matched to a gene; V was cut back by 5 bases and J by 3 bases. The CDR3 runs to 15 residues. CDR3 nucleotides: TGTGCCAGCAGTCTCCACCAGGGGGACACCGGGGAGCTGTTTTTT. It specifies CASSLHQGDTGELFF.

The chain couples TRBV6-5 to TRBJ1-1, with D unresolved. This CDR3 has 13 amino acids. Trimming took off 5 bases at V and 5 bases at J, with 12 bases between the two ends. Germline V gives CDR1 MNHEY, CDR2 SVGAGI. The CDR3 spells CASSREGRTEAFF. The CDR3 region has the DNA TGTGCCAGCAGTCGGGAAGGGAGGACTGAAGCTTTCTTT.

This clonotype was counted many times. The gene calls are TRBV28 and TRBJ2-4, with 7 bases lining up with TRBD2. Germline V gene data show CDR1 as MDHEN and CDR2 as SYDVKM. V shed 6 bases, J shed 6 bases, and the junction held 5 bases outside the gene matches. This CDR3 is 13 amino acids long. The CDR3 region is CASRRGSGNIQYF. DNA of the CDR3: TGTGCCAGCAGGCGCGGGAGCGGAAACATTCAGTACTTC.

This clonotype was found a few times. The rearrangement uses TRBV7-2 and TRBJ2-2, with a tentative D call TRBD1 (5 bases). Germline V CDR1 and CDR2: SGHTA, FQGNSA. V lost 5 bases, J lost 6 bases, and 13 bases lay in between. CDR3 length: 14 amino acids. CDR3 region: CASSPTLGPGELFF. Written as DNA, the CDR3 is TGTGCCAGCAGCCCGACACTGGGGCCCGGGGAGCTGTTTTTT. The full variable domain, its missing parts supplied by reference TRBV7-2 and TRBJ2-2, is GAGVSQSPSNKVTEKGKDVELRCDPISGHTALYWYRQSLGQGLEFLIYFQGNSAPDKSGLPSDRFSAERTGGSVSTLTIQRTQQEDSAVYLCASSPTLGPGELFFGEGSRLTVL.

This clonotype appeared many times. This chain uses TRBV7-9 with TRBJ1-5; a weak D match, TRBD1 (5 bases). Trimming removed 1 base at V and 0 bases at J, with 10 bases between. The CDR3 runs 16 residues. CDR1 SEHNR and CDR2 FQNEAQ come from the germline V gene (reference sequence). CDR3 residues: CASSLGGSYSNQPQHF. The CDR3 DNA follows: TGTGCCAGCAGCTTAGGGGGGTCTTATAGCAATCAGCCCCAGCATTTT.

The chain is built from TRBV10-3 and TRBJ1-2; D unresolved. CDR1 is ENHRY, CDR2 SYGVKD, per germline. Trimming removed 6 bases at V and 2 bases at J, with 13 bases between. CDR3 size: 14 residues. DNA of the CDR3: TGTGCCATCAGGAGGGTCCAGGAAAACTATGGCTACACCTTC. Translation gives CAIRRVQENYGYTF.

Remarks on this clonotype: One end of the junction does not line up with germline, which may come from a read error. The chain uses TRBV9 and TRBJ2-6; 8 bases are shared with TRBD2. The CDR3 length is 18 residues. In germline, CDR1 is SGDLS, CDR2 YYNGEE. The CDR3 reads CASSVAVLAGSGSNVLTF. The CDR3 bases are TGTGCCAGCAGCGTAGCCGTGCTAGCGGGCTCTGGGTCCAACGTCCTGACTTTC.

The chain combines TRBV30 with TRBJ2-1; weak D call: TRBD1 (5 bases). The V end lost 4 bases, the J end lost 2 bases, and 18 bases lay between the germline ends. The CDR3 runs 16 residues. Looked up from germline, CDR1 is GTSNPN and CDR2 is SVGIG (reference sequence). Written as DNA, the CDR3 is TGTGCCTGGAAGTTGTCAGACAGCCTTACCTACAATGAGCAGTTCTTC. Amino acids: CAWKLSDSLTYNEQFF.